These 6 T cell receptor beta chains originate from one sample sequenced in a study of early T cells in non-severe SARS-CoV-2 infection (dated by TCRdb to the early 2020s). The library was generated by 5' RACE. Data came from a NextSeq 500. Starting from the raw public reads, TCRdb applied fastp trimming at Q25, assembled clones with MiXCR and retained in-frame beta chains. Duplicate CDR3 protein sequences are folded into a single record with the most common DNA and genes. In all, the sample holds roughly 43,000 distinct CDR3 sequences, and 23% of those were seen once. The ten most abundant clones make up roughly 4.2% of the sample. The source was whole blood, collected at baseline. These receptors were taken from an adult who was a healthcare worker with PCR-confirmed SARS-CoV-2 infection or an uninfected control (not recorded which).

Only a few counts were recorded for this clonotype. CDR3 amino acids: CASSEDRGDTGELFF. The CDR3 nucleotides are TGTGCCAGCAGCGAGGACAGGGGAGACACCGGGGAGCTGTTTTTT. This chain links TRBV5-6 with TRBJ2-2; 9 nucleotides agree with TRBD1. The CDR3 spans 15 residues. CDR1 and CDR2 from the germline V gene are SGHDT and YYEEEE. After removal of 4 bases from V and 3 bases from J, the junction contained 4 bases not matched to a gene.

This clonotype was observed at least ten times. V and J are TRBV30 and TRBJ1-2, with D perhaps TRBD1 (5 bases). Germline CDR1 is GTSNPN and CDR2 is SVGIG (reference sequence). The CDR3 spans 13 residues. Trimming removed 3 bases from V and 6 bases from J, with 14 bases in between. This CDR3 reads CAWSLIPGNGYTF. In DNA form, the CDR3 reads TGTGCCTGGAGCCTCATTCCAGGGAATGGCTACACCTTC.

This clonotype was counted only a few times. The V gene is TRBV14, the J gene TRBJ1-1, with D uncertain. Germline loops: CDR1 SGHDN, CDR2 FVKESK. The CDR3 spans 12 residues. V lost 3 bases and J 3 bases, leaving 5 bases between the germline ends. CDR3 sequence: CASSQVYTEAFF. The CDR3 bases are TGTGCCAGCAGCCAGGTTTACACTGAAGCTTTCTTT.

V usage is TRBV28 and J usage is TRBJ2-7; no clear D gene. Germline V gene sequence: CDR1 MDHEN, CDR2 SYDVKM. Trimming shortened V by 2 bases and J by 0 bases, and 8 bases separated the two germline ends. This CDR3 comprises 14 residues. CDR3 region: CASSLTAFSYEQYF. The CDR3 DNA reads as TGTGCCAGCAGTTTAACGGCGTTCTCCTACGAGCAGTACTTC.

The chain joins TRBV20-1 to TRBJ2-1; tentatively, D is TRBD1 (6 bases). The germline CDR1 and CDR2 sequences are DFQATT and SNEGSKA (reference sequence). Trimming pared 0 bases from V and 0 bases from J, leaving 12 bases between. The CDR3 runs 16 residues. The DNA of the CDR3 is TGCAGTGCTAGAGATTCAACAGGGAGCTCCTACAATGAGCAGTTCTTC. Translated: CSARDSTGSSYNEQFF.

The chain carries TRBV11-2 and TRBJ2-3; no clear D. Trimming shortened V by 1 base and J by 1 base, and 9 bases separated the two germline ends. Germline CDR1 reads SGHAT; CDR2 reads FQNNGV. CDR3 length: 15 amino acids. In DNA, the CDR3 is TGTGCCAGCAGCTTAGCTGCCAGACGCACAGATACGCAGTATTTT. It translates to CASSLAARRTDTQYF. Full variable domain (outside the CDR3, taken from reference TRBV11-2 and TRBJ2-3): EAGVAQSPRYKIIEKRQSVAFWCNPISGHATLYWYQQILGQGPKLLIQFQNNGVVDDSQLPKDRFSAERLKGVDSTLKIQPAKLEDSAVYLCASSLAARRTDTQYFGPGTRLTVL.